This T cell receptor beta chain was sequenced during a study of OX40 agonist ivuxolimab in advanced cancers. The overall study: Patients with prior anti-PD-1, anti-PD-L1 or anti-CTLA-4 therapy were eligible; roughly 41% had some.

The junction had 2 bases not matched to a gene; V was cut back by 6 bases and J by 6 bases. This CDR3 is 12 amino acids long. Germline CDR1 and CDR2: MNHEY and SMNVEV (reference sequence). A few counts support this clone. The assay was immunoSEQ multiplex PCR, and TCRdb's table has in-frame clones only and misses some. This repertoire shows 50,000 or so clones, just over 90% found once; its top ten account for around 12%. This TCR came from an adult with an advanced solid tumor such as melanoma, head and neck, liver or kidney cancer. The source material was CD4+ or CD8+ T cells sorted from blood, sampled in a trial of the OX40 agonist ivuxolimab. The chain uses TRBV27 and TRBJ2-7; TRBD1 matches at 10 bases. CDR3 bases: TGTGCCAGCAGAAGGACAGGGGGCGAGCAGTACTTC. Amino acids: CASRRTGGEQYF.